The 10 T cell receptor beta chains given below trace back to one sample, sequenced in a study of radiation and T cells in renal cell carcinoma. Sequencing was performed with immunoSEQ multiplex PCR; in TCRdb, only in-frame clones are kept and a portion is missing. The table records some 150,000 clones, approximately 86% of them present only once. Time point noted: blood 4 weeks post-SBRT, at nephrectomy. Regarding treatment: 15 Gy SBRT to primary tumor, nephrectomy 4 weeks later. The source material was blood, sampled from a patient whose treatment included radiotherapy and nephrectomy. The receptors come from a woman between 45 and 60 years old with renal cell carcinoma.

This chain connects TRBV7-9 to TRBJ2-3; D is possibly TRBD1 or TRBD2 (7 bases each). CDR1 is SEHNR and CDR2 is FQNEAQ in the germline V gene (reference sequence). The length of the CDR3 is 16 residues. Trimming left V 5 bases short and J 5 bases short, with 20 bases between. CDR3 loop: CASSKVRGGIGDTQYF. CDR3 nucleotide sequence: TGTGCCAGCAGCAAAGTCAGGGGGGGGATAGGAGATACGCAGTATTTT.

This chain connects TRBV7-8 to TRBJ2-5; maybe TRBD2 (5 bases). The V end lost 2 bases, the J end lost 4 bases, and 20 bases lay between the germline ends. The CDR3 runs 17 residues. The germline V gene encodes CDR1 SGHVS and CDR2 FQNEAQ. As DNA, the CDR3 is TGTGCCAGCAGCTTATCATTTCGGAGAAGTGGGAGAGAGACCCAGTACTTC. Translation gives CASSLSFRRSGRETQYF.

The V call is TRBV5-1, the J call TRBJ2-7; D is undetermined. Germline assignment: CDR1 SGHRS and CDR2 YFSETQ. V was cut by 1 base and J by 1 base, with 6 bases left in between. The CDR3 is 13 amino acids. The CDR3 spells CASSLSSSYEQYF. DNA of the CDR3: TGCGCCAGCAGCTTGAGCAGTTCCTACGAGCAGTACTTC.

The chain has TRBV15 and TRBJ2-7, with unresolved D. CDR1 is LNHNV, CDR2 YYDKDF, per germline (reference sequence). The CDR3 totals 14 residues. The ends were cut back, 0 bases at V and 0 bases at J, with 6 bases in the middle. The CDR3, as DNA: TGTGCCACCAGCAGAGAAGGAAGCTCCTACGAGCAGTACTTC. Translating gives CATSREGSSYEQYF.

Comment on this clone: At one end, the junction sequence differs from germline, possibly due to a read error. The V call is TRBV7-2, the J call TRBJ1-5, with D possibly TRBD1 on 6 matching bases. The CDR3 sequence is 15 residues long. The germline V gene has CDR1 SGHTA and CDR2 FQGNSA. This chain's CDR3 is CASSLAGAPAHTQHF. CDR3 nucleotide sequence: TGTGCCAGCAGCCTAGCGGGGGCCCCAGCCCATACCCAGCATTTT.

The chain combines TRBV20-1 with TRBJ1-1; D might be TRBD1 (5 bases). The CDR3 runs to 11 residues. With 3 bases removed from V and 5 bases from J, the gap between germline ends came to 7 bases. CDR1 and CDR2 (germline): DFQATT, SNEGSKA (reference sequence). CDR3 coding DNA: TGCAGTGCTAGTTGGGGGACTGAAGCTTTCTTT. Encoded protein: CSASWGTEAFF.

The chain employs TRBV7-9 and TRBJ2-1; D ambiguous. The V end lost 4 bases, the J end lost 9 bases, and 7 bases lay between the germline ends. This CDR3 spans 11 amino acids. Germline V gene data show CDR1 as SEHNR and CDR2 as FQNEAQ (reference sequence). The CDR3: CASSYGAEQFF. The DNA of the CDR3 is TGTGCCAGCAGCTACGGAGCTGAGCAGTTCTTC.

This clone came up once. The genes are TRBV5-4 and TRBJ1-6; D perhaps matches TRBD1 (5 bases). The CDR3 covers 15 residues. V lost 0 bases and J lost 6, with 10 bases in between. Germline lookup yields CDR1 SGHNT and CDR2 YYREEE (reference sequence). The DNA for the CDR3 is TGTGCCAGCAGCTTGGATTCGGGGGTTAATTCACCCCTCCACTTT. This codes for CASSLDSGVNSPLHF.

The chain carries TRBV4-3 and TRBJ2-7, with D uncertain. CDR1 is LGHNA, CDR2 YSLEER, per germline. There are 14 residues in the CDR3. V dropped 4 bases and J dropped 2 bases, with 12 bases sitting between them. The CDR3 loop reads CASSPGTGTYEQYF. The CDR3 region has the DNA TGCGCCAGCAGCCCCGGCACTGGGACCTACGAGCAGTACTTC.

There are a few counts of this clone. The chain has TRBV9 and TRBJ2-1, with TRBD2 matching 8 bases. J was trimmed by 7 bases and V by 4 bases; bases with no gene match: 13. The length of the CDR3 is 16 residues. CDR1 and CDR2 (germline): SGDLS, YYNGEE. This CDR3 reads CASSPAGGGGRNEQFF. DNA for the CDR3: TGTGCCAGCAGCCCCGCTGGTGGCGGGGGGCGGAATGAGCAGTTCTTC.